This record covers a single T cell receptor (beta chain). Authors' analysis steps: Amplifying reference gene primers gave estimates of nucleated cell counts. Some clones are missing from TCRdb's copy, which holds only in-frame ones; the method was immunoSEQ multiplex PCR. V, J and clone size are taken as reported in that table, and D and trimming were inferred from the DNA itself. The table has about 110,000 clones, approximately 82% seen once; the top ten hold around 4%. The CDR3 has 16 amino acids. Trimming cost V 0 bases and J 8 bases; bases outside gene matches: 10. In germline, CDR1 is SGHRS, CDR2 YFSETQ. The sample is drawn from a study of blood T cell repertoires in COVID-19. Overall study: Nucleic acid was either cDNA or gDNA, and it came from T cells, B-cell-depleted T cells, or PBMCs.

The sequenced sample was peripheral blood. This receptor was taken from an elderly woman with acute or convalescent COVID-19. This chain joins TRBV5-1 and TRBJ2-1, with 8 bases identical to TRBD2. The CDR3 bases are TGCGCCAGCAGCTTGGCCCACGGGAGGGCCGGCGATGAGCAGTTCTTC. It yields the protein CASSLAHGRAGDEQFF.